This T cell receptor beta chain emerged from a study of monozygotic twins with inflammatory bowel disease. Study-level findings and limits: It was in IBD patients that TCRbeta diversity (inverse Simpson) was lower than in healthy co-twins.

Points on this clonotype: Its specificity is not known.

This CDR3 contains 14 residues. CDR1 and CDR2 (germline): SEHNR, FQNEAQ (reference sequence). Following a re-call of the 5' RACE reads, TCRdb has one entry per CDR3 protein and lacks DNA. This listing includes 330,000 or so distinct CDR3 sequences. The origin of this receptor is a human donor with ulcerative colitis or Crohn's disease, or a healthy co-twin of an affected twin (not recorded which). The chain employs TRBV7-9 and TRBJ1-2; TCRdb returns TRBD1, unconfirmable since there is no DNA. The source material was blood. The CDR3 sequence: CASSLERGVYGYTF.